The table lists the clone carrying this TCR beta chain with many counts. Germline assignment: CDR1 MNHNY and CDR2 SVGAGI (reference sequence). The length of the CDR3 is 14 residues. Trimming took 0 bases from V and 4 from J, leaving 9 bases between them. The data were obtained in a study of T cells in Graves' hyperthyroidism and ophthalmopathy. Amplification targeted TCR beta CDR3 regions from RNA transcripts. The HTBI set primed first-round TCR CDR3 RT-PCR. MiXCR was run by TCRdb on the multiplex PCR reads, yielding one entry per CDR3 protein. This sample has 500,000 to 650,000 distinct CDR3 sequences, with 46% found just once.

This rearrangement joins TRBV6-6 to TRBJ2-5; D ambiguous. This clonotype was sampled from an adult woman with Graves' disease, either hyperthyroidism or ophthalmopathy (not recorded which). The material sequenced was peripheral blood or thyroid tissue (not recorded which). The CDR3 nucleotides are TGTGCCAGCAGTTACTCTTCCTGGGGAGAGACCCAGTACTTC. Encoded protein: CASSYSSWGETQYF.